Below are 10 T cell receptor beta chains sequenced from a single sample in a study of blood T cell repertoires in COVID-19. Clones were sequenced by immunoSEQ multiplex PCR, and TCRdb holds only the in-frame ones, with some missing. Of 190,000 or so clones listed, approximately 88% were seen once; the top ten hold approximately 7.6%. The sequenced material came from PBMCs or T cells enriched from blood (not recorded which). The receptors here all came from a woman in her late teens or twenties who had recovered from COVID-19.

The table lists this clone with a count of one. The CDR3 nucleotides are TGTGCCAGCAGGACACAGCCGTATAGCAATCAGCCCCAGCATTTT. Translating it yields CASRTQPYSNQPQHF. The chain uses TRBV28 and TRBJ1-5; D unclear. The germline V gene has CDR1 MDHEN and CDR2 SYDVKM. Trimming pared 6 bases from V and 0 bases from J, leaving 12 bases between. The CDR3 sequence is 15 residues long.

This chain connects TRBV9 to TRBJ2-2; 11 bases align to TRBD1. CDR3 length: 16 amino acids. V gave up 4 bases and J gave up 6 bases; unmatched junction bases: 8. Germline V gene lookup returns CDR1 SGDLS and CDR2 YYNGEE. In nucleotides, the CDR3 is TGTGCCAGCAGCCCAACCGGGACAGGGGGTTCCGGGGAGCTGTTTTTT. Translation gives CASSPTGTGGSGELFF.

A few counts support this clone. The chain uses TRBV27 and TRBJ2-7, with D maybe TRBD1 (5 bases). Germline assignment: CDR1 MNHEY and CDR2 SMNVEV (reference sequence). Trimming cost V 3 bases and J 7 bases, with 13 bases left between them. The CDR3 covers 13 residues. In DNA, the CDR3 is TGTGCCAGCAGTTTTAAAAGGGGCGGAGAGCAGTACTTC. Translation gives CASSFKRGGEQYF.

The J gene is TRBJ1-1, the V gene TRBV7-3, with TRBD1 matching over 7 bases. The V gene end was trimmed by 2 bases and the J gene end by 6 bases; junction bases not matched to a gene: 9. This CDR3 has 15 residues. The germline gives CDR1 SGHTA, CDR2 FQGTGA. In nucleotides, the CDR3 is TGTGCCAGCAGCTTAGGCCTGACAGGGAAGTCTGAAGCTTTCTTT. It translates to CASSLGLTGKSEAFF. The full variable domain, completed using reference TRBV7-3 and TRBJ1-1, is GAGVSQTPSNKVTEKGKYVELRCDPISGHTALYWYRQSLGQGPEFLIYFQGTGAADDSGLPNDRFFAVRPEGSVSTLKIQRTERGDSAVYLCASSLGLTGKSEAFFGQGTRLTVV.

Comment on this clone: In the same sample, other DNA sequences code for this CDR3. The chain is built from TRBV28 and TRBJ1-2; 8 bases are a match to TRBD1. The germline V gene encodes CDR1 MDHEN and CDR2 SYDVKM. This CDR3 has 13 residues. After removal of 2 bases from V and 7 bases from J, the junction contained 3 bases not matched to a gene. CDR3 amino acids: CASSLGQGGGYTF. The CDR3 coding sequence is TGTGCCAGCAGTTTAGGACAGGGAGGTGGCTACACCTTC.

The V call is TRBV5-1, the J call TRBJ2-7; a weak D match, TRBD1 (6 bases). V lost 4 bases, J lost 4 bases, and 15 bases lay in between. CDR1 and CDR2 from the germline V gene are SGHRS and YFSETQ. There are 14 residues in the CDR3. Here the CDR3 DNA reads TGCGCCAGCAGCGCCCCGGACAGTGCGTACGAGCAGTACTTC. Protein: CASSAPDSAYEQYF.

The chain recombines TRBV7-2 with TRBJ2-7; no clear D gene. Germline V gene sequence: CDR1 SGHTA, CDR2 FQGNSA. This CDR3 has 15 amino acids. V was cut by 2 bases and J by 0 bases, with 11 bases left in between. The DNA of the CDR3 is TGTGCCAGCAGCTTATATCCGGGTAGCTCCTACGAGCAGTACTTC. Translation gives CASSLYPGSSYEQYF.

V usage is TRBV4-1 and J usage is TRBJ2-7; D perhaps matches TRBD1 (5 bases). Germline V gene lookup returns CDR1 MGHRA and CDR2 YSYEKL. This CDR3 is built from 15 residues. Trimming removed 2 bases at V and 4 bases at J, with 15 bases between. The CDR3 DNA sequence: TGCGCCAGCAGCCAAACCCTCAGGGAATTTTACGAGCAGTACTTC. Its translation: CASSQTLREFYEQYF.

The chain uses TRBV19 and TRBJ2-5; a possible D gene is TRBD1 (5 bases). This CDR3 region has 17 residues. The germline gives CDR1 LNHDA, CDR2 SQIVND (reference sequence). V lost 4 bases and J 0 bases, leaving 18 bases between the germline ends. The chain's CDR3 is CASSKSGRAYYQETQYF. The DNA of the CDR3 is TGTGCCAGTAGTAAGTCGGGCAGGGCTTACTACCAAGAGACCCAGTACTTC.

This chain links TRBV19 with TRBJ2-7, with D tentatively TRBD1 (6 bases). The CDR3 loop spans 14 amino acids. The V end was cut by 1 base, the J end by 5 bases, with 12 bases between. CDR1 is LNHDA, CDR2 SQIVND, per germline (reference sequence). The CDR3 DNA is TGTGCCAGTAGTATAGTGTTCAGGGGCAACGAGCAGTACTTC. This encodes CASSIVFRGNEQYF.